The 17 T cell receptor beta chains reported below all come from one sample, sequenced in a study of blood T cell repertoires in COVID-19. Repertoires were generated with immunoSEQ multiplex PCR, while TCRdb's copy carries only in-frame clones and drops some. Among 310,000 or so clones, 90% were seen once, and the ten largest hold about 1.7%. What was sequenced was PBMCs or T cells enriched from blood (not recorded which). These receptors were collected from a woman under 30 with acute COVID-19.

The chain recombines TRBV5-1 with TRBJ2-3; 13 positions agree with TRBD2. This CDR3 has 16 amino acids. The trim removed 3 bases at V and 4 bases at J, leaving 5 bases unmatched. Germline V lookup: CDR1 SGHRS, CDR2 YFSETQ. The CDR3 here is CASSWGLAGRADTQYF. As DNA, the CDR3 is TGCGCCAGCAGCTGGGGACTAGCGGGAAGAGCAGATACGCAGTATTTT.

The V call is TRBV30, the J call TRBJ1-5; no clear D gene. Germline CDR1 is GTSNPN and CDR2 is SVGIG (reference sequence). This CDR3 is 14 amino acids long. V was pared by 1 base and J by 0 bases, with 7 bases between. CDR3 loop: CAWSGSNSNQPQHF. In DNA form, the CDR3 reads TGTGCCTGGAGTGGAAGCAATAGCAATCAGCCCCAGCATTTT.

The chain joins TRBV30 to TRBJ1-3; TRBD1 aligns across 7 bases. Germline trimming cut 0 bases from V and 5 bases from J; bases unmatched to any gene: 13. Germline V CDR1 and CDR2: GTSNPN, SVGIG (reference sequence). CDR3 length equals 17 residues. In nucleotides, the CDR3 is TGTGCCTGGAGTGTAGCCGGAGGTCGAGGGGGCCGAAACACCATATATTTT. Residues: CAWSVAGGRGGRNTIYF.

The chain couples TRBV27 to TRBJ2-2; 9 bases agree with TRBD1. The CDR3 spans 14 residues. In germline, CDR1 is MNHEY, CDR2 SMNVEV (reference sequence). V dropped 4 bases and J dropped 7; count of bases not matched to a gene: 4. CDR3 loop: CASSSGQGHGELFF. The CDR3 DNA reads as TGTGCCAGCAGTTCGGGACAGGGACACGGGGAGCTGTTTTTT.

The rearrangement joins TRBV5-6 to TRBJ2-7; 8 positions match TRBD1. The germline V gene has CDR1 SGHDT and CDR2 YYEEEE. CDR3 length: 15 residues. With V trimmed by 0 bases and J by 6 bases, 8 bases remained unmatched. CDR3 protein: CASSLDPTGGREQYF. The DNA of the CDR3 is TGTGCCAGCAGCTTGGACCCAACAGGGGGACGCGAGCAGTACTTC.

V is TRBV12-3 or TRBV12-4 and J is TRBJ1-2; TRBD1 agrees at 10 bases. The CDR3 length is 13 residues. Trimming removed 11 bases from V and 6 bases from J; junction bases left unmatched: 9. The CDR3 coding sequence is TGTGCCGGCGATTACGGGACAGGGGATGGCTACACCTTC. Translated: CAGDYGTGDGYTF.

This sequence joins TRBV27 and TRBJ2-7, with D uncertain. Trimming took 2 bases from V and 2 from J, leaving 10 bases between them. Per the germline V gene, CDR1 is MNHEY and CDR2 is SMNVEV (reference sequence). The CDR3 contains 14 residues. The CDR3 spells CASSLGPGPYEQYF. In nucleotides, the CDR3 is TGTGCCAGCAGTTTAGGTCCGGGTCCCTACGAGCAGTACTTC.

V gene TRBV3-1 (or the pseudogene TRBV3-2) combines with J gene TRBJ2-5; D remains unclear. V lost 2 bases, J lost 1 base, and 17 bases lay in between. The CDR3 runs to 17 residues. CDR1 is LGHDT and CDR2 is YNNKEL in the germline V gene (reference sequence). CDR3 DNA: TGTGCCAGCAGCCAATTTTCGCCGTTAGTGATCCAAGAGACCCAGTACTTC. The encoded protein is CASSQFSPLVIQETQYF.

The V and J genes are TRBV4-1 and TRBJ1-2; D is ambiguous. CDR3 size: 13 residues. V lost 1 base and J 3 bases, leaving 6 bases between the germline ends. The germline V gene has CDR1 MGHRA and CDR2 YSYEKL. CDR3 nucleotides: TGCGCCAGCAGCCAAGTGTCAGACTATGGCTACACCTTC. As protein: CASSQVSDYGYTF.

CDR3 in amino acids: CASSEFGRGRGYTF. CDR3 bases: TGTGCCAGCAGTGAATTCGGTAGGGGGCGAGGCTACACCTTC. V usage is TRBV6-1 and J usage is TRBJ1-2; 7 nucleotides align to TRBD1. Germline CDR1 MNHNS, CDR2 SASEGT. J was trimmed by 8 bases and V by 2 bases; bases with no gene match: 8. The CDR3 contains 14 residues.

The chain recombines TRBV3-1 (or the pseudogene TRBV3-2) with TRBJ1-1, with D maybe TRBD1 (5 bases). V was pared by 1 base and J by 6 bases, with 9 bases between. In germline, CDR1 is LGHDT, CDR2 YNNKEL (reference sequence). This CDR3 contains 13 residues. The CDR3 region has the DNA TGTGCCAGCAGCCAAGCAGGGCCCCCTGAAGCTTTCTTT. Encoded protein: CASSQAGPPEAFF.

This rearrangement joins TRBV7-9 to TRBJ2-3; maybe TRBD1 (5 bases). Germline V lookup: CDR1 SEHNR, CDR2 FQNEAQ (reference sequence). The CDR3 runs to 14 residues. V lost 5 bases and J lost 6, with 15 bases in between. CDR3 sequence reads: CASSGETAPDTQYF. CDR3 sequence (DNA): TGTGCCAGCAGCGGAGAGACAGCTCCGGATACGCAGTATTTT.

This clone turned up a few times. The chain couples TRBV9 to TRBJ1-1; tentatively, D is TRBD1 (6 bases). The CDR3 contains 15 residues. Trimming left V 4 bases short and J 5 bases short, with 18 bases between. CDR1 and CDR2 from the germline V gene are SGDLS and YYNGEE. CDR3 sequence reads: CASSWGTGMGTEAFF. DNA for the CDR3: TGTGCCAGCAGCTGGGGAACAGGGATGGGGACTGAAGCTTTCTTT.

The chain employs TRBV4-1 and TRBJ2-1; no reliable D call. This CDR3 has 16 amino acids. In germline, CDR1 is MGHRA, CDR2 YSYEKL. With 1 base removed from V and 4 bases from J, the gap between germline ends came to 14 bases. This chain's CDR3 is CASSQAPTVGYNEQFF. The CDR3 DNA is TGCGCCAGCAGCCAAGCACCCACGGTTGGTTACAATGAGCAGTTCTTC.

The chain links TRBV28 to TRBJ2-1; TRBD1 matches at 8 bases. The CDR3 length is 16 residues. Germline CDR1 reads MDHEN; CDR2 reads SYDVKM. V dropped 3 bases and J dropped 10; count of bases not matched to a gene: 14. CDR3 amino acids: CASSLRDRYSIGEQFF. In nucleotides, the CDR3 is TGTGCCAGCAGTTTGAGGGACAGGTATTCTATCGGGGAGCAGTTCTTC.

The V call is TRBV3-1 (or the pseudogene TRBV3-2), the J call TRBJ2-1; 12 bases match TRBD2. Germline CDR1 and CDR2: LGHDT and YNNKEL (reference sequence). J lost 9 bases, V lost 1 base, and 7 bases had no gene match. The CDR3 extends over 16 amino acids. The CDR3 nucleotides are TGTGCCAGCAGCCAAGGACTAGCGGGAGCGGGGGGTGAGCAGTTCTTC. The encoded protein is CASSQGLAGAGGEQFF.

The chain uses TRBV29-1 and TRBJ2-7, with 9 bases fitting TRBD2. The germline CDR1 and CDR2 sequences are SQVTM and ANQGSEA. J was trimmed by 4 bases and V by 0 bases; bases with no gene match: 10. This CDR3 contains 16 residues. Here the CDR3 reads CSVEDLAASGAYEQYF. Here the CDR3 DNA reads TGCAGCGTTGAAGATCTTGCGGCTAGCGGGGCTTACGAGCAGTACTTC.